This entry lists 29 T cell receptor beta chains sequenced from one sample in a study of blood T cells in healthy people across ages. Primers used in a second PCR of about 7 to 12 cycles were a sample-barcoded 5' primer and a J-beta primer mix. TCRdb called the 5' RACE reads again in MiXCR, with one record for every CDR3 protein. The sample includes about 570,000 distinct CDR3 sequences, 25% to 30% seen only once; the top ten take 15% to 20%. Sample: blood. The receptors were gathered from a woman between 65 and 79 years old in good health.

There are many counts of this clonotype. This chain joins TRBV5-1 and TRBJ1-1; TRBD1 might be the D (5 bases). Germline CDR1 reads SGHRS; CDR2 reads YFSETQ. The CDR3 spans 16 residues. Trimming took off 4 bases at V and 1 base at J, with 17 bases between the two ends. The CDR3 bases are TGCGCCAGCAGCCTGCCCCCAGGGAGAACGAACACTGAAGCTTTCTTT. It translates to CASSLPPGRTNTEAFF. The whole variable domain, remainder taken from reference TRBV5-1 and TRBJ1-1, is KAGVTQTPRYLIKTRGQQVTLSCSPISGHRSVSWYQQTPGQGLQFLFEYFSETQRNKGNFPGRFSGRQFSNSRSEMNVSTLELGDSALYLCASSLPPGRTNTEAFFGQGTRLTVV.

This clonotype was counted at least ten times. Mismatch with germline at one junction end may stem from a read error. V and J are TRBV5-1 and TRBJ1-5; 7 bases align to TRBD1. Germline V CDR1 and CDR2: SGHRS, YFSETQ. The CDR3 sequence is 14 residues long. CDR3 bases: TGTGCCAGCAGCTCGGGACAGCCGAATCAGCCCCAGCATTTT. Its translation is CASSSGQPNQPQHF.

The CDR3 is CASSSGMETQYF. In DNA form, the CDR3 reads TGTGCCAGCAGCTCGGGGATGGAGACCCAGTACTTC. This sequence joins TRBV9 and TRBJ2-5; possible D gene TRBD2, 5 bases. Germline V CDR1 and CDR2: SGDLS, YYNGEE. V was pared by 4 bases and J by 5 bases, with 9 bases between. CDR3 size: 12 residues.

This clonotype turned up a few times. The V gene is TRBV10-3, the J gene TRBJ1-2; 8 bases align to TRBD1. V lost 1 base to trimming and J lost 8 bases; unmatched junction nucleotides: 21. The CDR3 has 19 amino acids. The germline V gene has CDR1 ENHRY and CDR2 SYGVKD. DNA of the CDR3: TGTGCCATCAGTGAGTTCGGGCCGGCGGCAGGGGGCCAGGTTGGCGGCTACACCTTC. Translating it yields CAISEFGPAAGGQVGGYTF.

This chain links TRBV7-9 with TRBJ2-1; 8 bases line up with TRBD1. The CDR3 extends over 16 amino acids. Germline lookup yields CDR1 SEHNR and CDR2 FQNEAQ (reference sequence). V lost 7 bases, J lost 6 bases, and 14 bases stayed unmatched. The CDR3 DNA follows: TGTGCCAGCACGACCTTAAGAGGGACAGGTGGCAATGAGCAGTTCTTC. This translates into CASTTLRGTGGNEQFF.

V and J are TRBV5-1 and TRBJ2-6; 9 positions match TRBD1. J lost 2 bases, V lost 4 bases, and 13 bases had no gene match. The CDR3 has 19 amino acids. In germline, CDR1 is SGHRS, CDR2 YFSETQ. The CDR3 loop is CASSPQGAIRDTGANVLTF. DNA of the CDR3: TGCGCCAGCAGCCCACAGGGGGCGATTCGGGATACTGGGGCCAACGTCCTGACTTTC.

This clonotype has just a few counts. The rearrangement links TRBV6-2 or TRBV6-3 to TRBJ1-5, with D hard to call. This CDR3 is built from 15 residues. Between the trimmed V and J ends, which lost 6 bases and 2 bases, there was a span of 14 bases. CDR1 MNHEY and CDR2 SVGEGT come from the germline V gene. CDR3 bases: TGTGCCAGCAGAACACCTGACCGCGGCAATCAGCCCCAGCATTTT. The encoded protein is CASRTPDRGNQPQHF.

The chain employs TRBV7-2 and TRBJ2-3; 9 nucleotides line up with TRBD2. This CDR3 is built from 17 residues. Losses at the gene ends were 3 bases for V and 2 bases for J; bases not matched to a gene: 9. CDR1 is SGHTA and CDR2 is FQGNSA in the germline V gene. In DNA form, the CDR3 reads TGTGCCAGCAGCTTTAGGGGACTAGCCCCCACCACAGATACGCAGTATTTT. Its translation is CASSFRGLAPTTDTQYF. The full variable domain, completed using reference TRBV7-2 and TRBJ2-3, is GAGVSQSPSNKVTEKGKDVELRCDPISGHTALYWYRQSLGQGLEFLIYFQGNSAPDKSGLPSDRFSAERTGGSVSTLTIQRTQQEDSAVYLCASSFRGLAPTTDTQYFGPGTRLTVL.

This clonotype was seen a handful of times. The DNA of the CDR3 is TGTGCCAGCAGCTTAAGGCTAGACTACAATGAGCAGTTCTTC. It is translated as CASSLRLDYNEQFF. The chain combines TRBV7-8 with TRBJ2-1; D is unclear. Per the germline V gene, CDR1 is SGHVS and CDR2 is FQNEAQ. Trimming took off 2 bases at V and 3 bases at J, with 8 bases between the two ends. There are 14 residues in the CDR3. Together with reference TRBV7-8 and TRBJ2-1, the CDR3 gives the full variable domain: GAGVSQSPRYKVAKRGQDVALRCDPISGHVSLFWYQQALGQGPEFLTYFQNEAQLDKSGLPSDRFFAERPEGSVSTLKIQRTQQEDSAVYLCASSLRLDYNEQFFGPGTRLTVL.

V is TRBV24-1 and J is TRBJ2-3; TRBD1 matches at 8 bases. The junction had 8 bases not matched to a gene; V was cut back by 5 bases and J by 5 bases. The CDR3 consists of 15 residues. Per germline, CDR1 KGHDR and CDR2 SFDVKD. The CDR3 sequence: CATSVGQGQGDTQYF. In DNA, the CDR3 is TGTGCCACCAGTGTAGGACAGGGTCAGGGAGATACGCAGTATTTT.

The V call is TRBV7-2, the J call TRBJ1-5; 8 bases agree with TRBD1. Germline CDR1 and CDR2: SGHTA and FQGNSA. Trimming removed 3 bases from V and 6 bases from J; junction bases left unmatched: 4. The CDR3 is made up of 14 amino acids. This CDR3 is CASSLTGDTQPQHF. The CDR3 DNA follows: TGTGCCAGCAGCTTGACAGGGGATACTCAGCCCCAGCATTTT.

V and J are TRBV6-2 or TRBV6-3 and TRBJ2-3, with TRBD1 matching 8 bases. This CDR3 has 14 amino acids. CDR1 MNHEY and CDR2 SVGEGT come from the germline V gene. V was clipped by 10 bases and J by 5 bases; unmatched bases: 11. CDR3 bases: TGTGCCATCAACCCCTCAGGGGGCAAAGATACGCAGTATTTT. Amino acid sequence: CAINPSGGKDTQYF.

At least ten counts were recorded for this clonotype. The chain recombines TRBV15 with TRBJ2-5; D may be TRBD1 (6 bases). Germline V gene sequence: CDR1 LNHNV, CDR2 YYDKDF (reference sequence). The V gene lost 3 bases and the J gene lost 5 bases, with 13 bases spanning the gap. The CDR3 length is 14 residues. The CDR3 region is CATSSQGIRETQYF. CDR3 bases: TGTGCCACCAGCAGCCAGGGGATTCGGGAGACCCAGTACTTC.

This chain links TRBV4-2 with TRBJ2-2; D unresolved. Germline V gene lookup returns CDR1 LGHNA and CDR2 YNFKEQ. The length of the CDR3 is 16 residues. V lost 1 base, J lost 4 bases, and 13 bases lay in between. The CDR3 sequence is CASSQANPRSTGELFF. CDR3 nucleotides: TGTGCCAGCAGCCAAGCGAATCCGAGGTCCACCGGGGAGCTGTTTTTT.

Note on this clonotype: The junction and the germline gene differ at one end; a read error may be behind it. The V and J genes are TRBV29-1 and TRBJ2-3; 7 nucleotides align to TRBD2. This CDR3 region has 17 residues. CDR1 is SQVTM, CDR2 ANQGSEA, per germline. The CDR3 is CSVGGSGLGEFTDTPYF. The CDR3, as DNA: TGCAGCGTTGGAGGGAGCGGACTAGGCGAATTCACAGATACGCCGTATTTT.

This clonotype was observed many times. This chain links TRBV4-3 with TRBJ2-1; D ambiguous. V was clipped by 4 bases and J by 2 bases, with 12 bases between them. The CDR3 runs to 15 residues. Germline CDR1 reads LGHNA; CDR2 reads YSLEER. CDR3 amino acids: CASSPAGVTYNEQFF. The CDR3 nucleotides read TGCGCCAGCAGCCCCGCCGGAGTTACCTACAATGAGCAGTTCTTC.

This clonotype was counted only a few times. The chain has TRBV20-1 and TRBJ2-4, with 10 positions matching TRBD1. The CDR3 runs to 12 residues. CDR1 is DFQATT, CDR2 SNEGSKA, per germline (reference sequence). The V gene end was trimmed by 6 bases and the J gene end by 13 bases; junction bases not matched to a gene: 9. CDR3 nucleotides: TGCAGTGCCCTACCGGGACAGGGGCCCCAGTACTTC. Its protein product is CSALPGQGPQYF.

The chain combines TRBV27 with TRBJ2-3; D ambiguous. CDR3 length equals 14 residues. CDR1 and CDR2 from the germline V gene are MNHEY and SMNVEV (reference sequence). Trimming took off 7 bases at V and 0 bases at J, with 11 bases between the two ends. CDR3 residues: CASNVRSSTDTQYF. In nucleotides, the CDR3 is TGTGCCAGCAACGTGCGCAGTAGCACAGATACGCAGTATTTT.

The rearrangement links TRBV6-2 or TRBV6-3 to TRBJ1-2; D remains unclear. Trimming shortened V by 6 bases and J by 4 bases, and 15 bases separated the two germline ends. The CDR3 covers 14 residues. CDR1 is MNHEY, CDR2 SVGEGT, per germline. In nucleotides, the CDR3 is TGTGCCAGCAGCCAGCTGGCGGCATTCTATGGCTACACCTTC. It encodes CASSQLAAFYGYTF.

J is TRBJ2-7 and V is TRBV6-2 or TRBV6-3, with D possibly matching TRBD2 (5 bases). V was trimmed by 1 base and J by 1 base, leaving 8 bases between them. The germline V gene encodes CDR1 MNHEY and CDR2 SVGEGT. The CDR3 contains 14 residues. The CDR3 DNA is TGTGCCAGCAGTTACTTTGGAGGTTCCTACGAGCAGTACTTC. It yields the protein CASSYFGGSYEQYF.

The chain employs TRBV7-9 and TRBJ2-5, with 7 bases matching TRBD2. This CDR3 has 15 residues. With 3 bases clipped from V and 5 bases from J, the junction kept 9 bases outside the gene matches. The germline V gene has CDR1 SEHNR and CDR2 FQNEAQ (reference sequence). The CDR3 region is CASSLEGLGGETQYF. In DNA form, the CDR3 reads TGTGCCAGCAGCTTGGAAGGACTAGGAGGCGAGACCCAGTACTTC.

In its sample, this clonotype was seen a few times. The chain joins TRBV9 to TRBJ2-1; TRBD2 aligns across 7 bases. V gave up 4 bases and J gave up 7 bases; unmatched junction bases: 8. Germline V CDR1 and CDR2: SGDLS, YYNGEE. This CDR3 has 14 amino acids. The CDR3: CASSFRTGGNEQFF. CDR3 coding DNA: TGTGCCAGCAGCTTTCGTACCGGGGGGAATGAGCAGTTCTTC. Full variable domain (outside the CDR3, taken from reference TRBV9 and TRBJ2-1): DSGVTQTPKHLITATGQRVTLRCSPRSGDLSVYWYQQSLDQGLQFLIQYYNGEERAKGNILERFSAQQFPDLHSELNLSSLELGDSALYFCASSFRTGGNEQFFGPGTRLTVL.

The chain couples TRBV7-9 to TRBJ2-5; 7 bases align to TRBD2. The CDR3 covers 14 residues. Germline values: CDR1 SEHNR, CDR2 FQNEAQ (reference sequence). Unmatched junction bases numbered 7, after V lost 5 bases and J lost 4 bases. The CDR3 is CASSPGGLPETQYF. The DNA of the CDR3 is TGTGCCAGCAGCCCGGGGGGACTCCCAGAGACCCAGTACTTC.

This chain uses TRBV6-1 with TRBJ2-3; D not certain. V lost 6 bases to trimming and J lost 2 bases, with 9 bases between them. Germline CDR1 is MNHNS and CDR2 is SASEGT. The CDR3 contains 13 residues. CDR3 bases: TGTGCCAGCAGGATGGATTTCACAGATACGCAGTATTTT. Translated: CASRMDFTDTQYF.

The J gene is TRBJ1-2, the V gene TRBV2; 8 bases match TRBD1. The V segment lost 6 bases and the J segment 4 bases; nucleotides outside the gene matches: 13. The CDR3 is 16 amino acids. CDR1 is SNHLY and CDR2 is FYNNEI in the germline V gene. CDR3 loop: CASRAPYGQGGYGYTF. The CDR3 nucleotides read TGTGCCAGCAGGGCCCCCTACGGACAGGGCGGCTATGGCTACACCTTC.

The chain links TRBV28 to TRBJ2-7, with TRBD2 identical over 14 bases. The trim removed 9 bases at V and 5 bases at J, leaving 15 bases unmatched. Germline V CDR1 and CDR2: MDHEN, SYDVKM. The CDR3 has 17 residues. The CDR3 reads CASMGGSGTSGSHEQYF. In DNA form, the CDR3 reads TGTGCCAGTATGGGGGGATCCGGGACTAGCGGGAGCCACGAGCAGTACTTC.

Comment on this clonotype: The junction departs from the called germline gene at one end, perhaps through a read error. The rearrangement joins TRBV5-1 to TRBJ2-3, with 8 bases that match TRBD2. The germline CDR1 and CDR2 sequences are SGHRS and YFSETQ. The CDR3 spans 18 residues. The CDR3 bases are TGCGCCAGCAGCTCGGGCCGGAGTAGCGGGGTTGGCACAAATACGCAGTATTTT. Amino acid sequence: CASSSGRSSGVGTNTQYF.

The chain uses TRBV5-1 and TRBJ2-2, with D hard to call. Germline V CDR1 and CDR2: SGHRS, YFSETQ. Trimming removed 3 bases from V and 2 bases from J, with 14 bases in between. The CDR3 has 16 residues. CDR3 bases: TGCGCCAGCAGCTCGCCTCCTGGGTTTAACACCGGGGAGCTGTTTTTT. This codes for CASSSPPGFNTGELFF.

This clonotype has a handful of counts. The rearrangement uses TRBV3-1 and TRBJ2-1; 11 bases agree with TRBD1. The V segment lost 2 bases and the J segment 7 bases; nucleotides outside the gene matches: 7. Germline loops: CDR1 LGHDT, CDR2 YNNKEL (reference sequence). The length of the CDR3 is 16 residues. The CDR3 loop reads CASSQWGQGEKNEQFF. For the CDR3, the DNA is TGTGCCAGCAGCCAATGGGGACAGGGGGAAAAGAATGAGCAGTTCTTC.